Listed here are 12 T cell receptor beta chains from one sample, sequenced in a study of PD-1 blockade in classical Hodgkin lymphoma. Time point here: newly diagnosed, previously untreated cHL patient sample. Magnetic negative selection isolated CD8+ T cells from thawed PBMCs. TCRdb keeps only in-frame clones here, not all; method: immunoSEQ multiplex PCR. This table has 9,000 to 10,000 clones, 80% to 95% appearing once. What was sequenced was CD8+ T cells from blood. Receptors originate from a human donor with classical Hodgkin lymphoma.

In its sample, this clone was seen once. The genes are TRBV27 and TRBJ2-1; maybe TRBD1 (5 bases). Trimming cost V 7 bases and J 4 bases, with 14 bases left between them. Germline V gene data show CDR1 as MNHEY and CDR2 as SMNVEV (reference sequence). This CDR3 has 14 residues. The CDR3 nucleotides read TGTGCCAGCACCCCTAGGGGTCGGTACAATGAGCAGTTCTTC. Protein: CASTPRGRYNEQFF.

The CDR3 DNA follows: TGTGCCAGCAGCCAGGACGGGGCGGTCTCCTACAATGAGCAGTTCTTC. Translation gives CASSQDGAVSYNEQFF. V gene TRBV4-2 combines with J gene TRBJ2-1, with D perhaps TRBD1 or TRBD2 (5 bases each). Trimming took off 3 bases at V and 0 bases at J, with 12 bases between the two ends. CDR1 is LGHNA, CDR2 YNFKEQ, per germline. The CDR3 runs to 16 residues.

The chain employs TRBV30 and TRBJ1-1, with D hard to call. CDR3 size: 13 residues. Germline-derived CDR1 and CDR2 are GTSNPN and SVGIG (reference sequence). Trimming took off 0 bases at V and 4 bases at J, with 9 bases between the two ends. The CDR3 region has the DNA TGTGCCTGGAGTGTAGAGGCCGGCACTGAAGCTTTCTTT. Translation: CAWSVEAGTEAFF. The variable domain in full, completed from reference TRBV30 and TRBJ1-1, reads SQTIHQWPATLVQPVGSPLSLECTVEGTSNPNLYWYRQAAGRGLQLLFYSVGIGQISSEVPQNLSASRPQDRQFILSSKKLLLSDSGFYLCAWSVEAGTEAFFGQGTRLTVV.

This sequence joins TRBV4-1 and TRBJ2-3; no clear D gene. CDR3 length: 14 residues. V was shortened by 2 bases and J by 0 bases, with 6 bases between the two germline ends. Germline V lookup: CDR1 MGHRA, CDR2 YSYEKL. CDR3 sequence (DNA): TGCGCCAGCAGCCAACAGGCTAGCACAGATACGCAGTATTTT. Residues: CASSQQASTDTQYF.

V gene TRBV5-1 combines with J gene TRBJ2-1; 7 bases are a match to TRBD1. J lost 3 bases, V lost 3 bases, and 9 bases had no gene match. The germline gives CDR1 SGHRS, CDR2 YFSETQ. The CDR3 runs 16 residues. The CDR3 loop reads CASSSPGTALYNEQFF. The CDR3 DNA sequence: TGCGCCAGCAGCTCCCCCGGGACAGCACTCTACAATGAGCAGTTCTTC. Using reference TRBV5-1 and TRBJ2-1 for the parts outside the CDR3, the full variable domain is KAGVTQTPRYLIKTRGQQVTLSCSPISGHRSVSWYQQTPGQGLQFLFEYFSETQRNKGNFPGRFSGRQFSNSRSEMNVSTLELGDSALYLCASSSPGTALYNEQFFGPGTRLTVL.

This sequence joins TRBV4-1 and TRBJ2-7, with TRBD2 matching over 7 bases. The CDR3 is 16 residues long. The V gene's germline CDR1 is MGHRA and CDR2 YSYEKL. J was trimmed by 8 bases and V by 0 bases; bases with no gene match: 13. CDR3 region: CASSQDPGTTTTKQYF. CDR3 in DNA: TGCGCCAGCAGCCAAGACCCCGGGACTACCACTACGAAGCAGTACTTC.

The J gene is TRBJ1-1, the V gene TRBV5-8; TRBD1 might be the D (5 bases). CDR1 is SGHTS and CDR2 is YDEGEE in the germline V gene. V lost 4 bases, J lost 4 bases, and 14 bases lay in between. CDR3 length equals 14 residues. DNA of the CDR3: TGTGCCAGCAGCGTCGGGGGGGGAGCCACTGAAGCTTTCTTT. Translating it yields CASSVGGGATEAFF.

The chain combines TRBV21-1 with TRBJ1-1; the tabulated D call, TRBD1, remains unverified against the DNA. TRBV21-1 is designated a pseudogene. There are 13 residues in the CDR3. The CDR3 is CASSPHEGVEAFF. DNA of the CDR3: TGTGCCAGCAGCCCCCATGAAGGGGTTGAAGCTTTCTTT.

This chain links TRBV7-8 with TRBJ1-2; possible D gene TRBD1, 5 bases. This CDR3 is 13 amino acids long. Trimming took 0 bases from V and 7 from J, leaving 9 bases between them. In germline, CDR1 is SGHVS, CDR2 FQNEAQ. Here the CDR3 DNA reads TGTGCCAGCAGCTTAGCGCCCGGGGGTGGCTACACCTTC. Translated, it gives CASSLAPGGGYTF.

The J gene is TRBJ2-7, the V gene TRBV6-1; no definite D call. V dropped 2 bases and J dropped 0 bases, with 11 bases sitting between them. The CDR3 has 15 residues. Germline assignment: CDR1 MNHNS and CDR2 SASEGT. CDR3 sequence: CASSENTVVSYEQYF. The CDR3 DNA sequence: TGTGCCAGCAGTGAAAACACAGTTGTCTCCTACGAGCAGTACTTC.

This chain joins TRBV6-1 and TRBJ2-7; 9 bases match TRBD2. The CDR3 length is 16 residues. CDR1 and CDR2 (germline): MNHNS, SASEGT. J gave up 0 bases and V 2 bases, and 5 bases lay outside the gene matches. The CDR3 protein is CASSELGGRGSYEQYF. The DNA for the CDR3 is TGTGCCAGCAGTGAATTGGGCGGGAGGGGCTCCTACGAGCAGTACTTC.

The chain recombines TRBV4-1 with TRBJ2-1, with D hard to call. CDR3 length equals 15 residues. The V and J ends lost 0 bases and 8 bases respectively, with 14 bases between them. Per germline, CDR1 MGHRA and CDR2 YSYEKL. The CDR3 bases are TGCGCCAGCAGCCAAGATCTTAGTATTCTGTATGAGCAGTTCTTC. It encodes CASSQDLSILYEQFF.